Presented here are 11 T cell receptor beta chains from one specimen sequenced in a study of post-analysis software for immune sequencing data. Study observations and caveats: In patients, four to six TRBV segments were more frequent than in controls, with TRBV5-6, TRBV5-1 and TRBV20-1 among them.

Their target antigens are unknown. The TCR beta cDNA libraries contained unique molecular identifiers. TCRdb reanalysed the PCR reads using MiXCR and keeps one entry per CDR3 protein. Here the sample spans roughly 670,000 distinct CDR3 sequences, more than 50% being singletons. Input material: blood. The receptors originated from a girl aged 2-10 years with multiple sclerosis.

The chain couples TRBV5-1 to TRBJ1-4; 8 bases align to TRBD1. This CDR3 is built from 15 residues. V lost 3 bases to trimming and J lost 7 bases; unmatched junction nucleotides: 8. Looked up from germline, CDR1 is SGHRS and CDR2 is YFSETQ. The CDR3: CASSYTTGVFEKLFF. CDR3 sequence (DNA): TGCGCCAGCAGCTACACGACAGGGGTGTTTGAAAAACTGTTTTTT.

The CDR3 nucleotides read TGTGCCAGCAGTCGGGGGGCTCTTGCTCGAGATACGCAGTATTTT. Its protein is CASSRGALARDTQYF. The rearrangement links TRBV11-2 to TRBJ2-3, with D tentatively TRBD2 (7 bases). CDR3 size: 15 residues. Germline loops: CDR1 SGHAT, CDR2 FQNNGV. The V end was cut by 6 bases, the J end by 5 bases, with 18 bases between.

J is TRBJ1-2 and V is TRBV6-1; 7 bases fit TRBD1. This CDR3 comprises 15 residues. Losses at the gene ends were 2 bases for V and 2 bases for J; bases not matched to a gene: 5. CDR1 and CDR2 (germline): MNHNS, SASEGT. The CDR3: CASSELWTGNYGYTF. CDR3 in DNA: TGTGCCAGCAGTGAATTGTGGACAGGAAACTATGGCTACACCTTC.

The V call is TRBV20-1, the J call TRBJ2-1; D is possibly TRBD2 (6 bases). The V end was cut by 5 bases, the J end by 7 bases, with 12 bases between. Per the germline V gene, CDR1 is DFQATT and CDR2 is SNEGSKA (reference sequence). This CDR3 spans 12 amino acids. The CDR3 protein is CSALAYWNEQFF. Here the CDR3 DNA reads TGCAGTGCTCTAGCGTACTGGAATGAGCAGTTCTTC.

This clonotype appeared a few times. This rearrangement joins TRBV7-3 to TRBJ2-1; a weak D match, TRBD2 (6 bases). The CDR3 totals 13 residues. Trimming removed 5 bases at V and 10 bases at J, with 15 bases between. Germline CDR1 is SGHTA and CDR2 is FQGTGA. As DNA, the CDR3 is TGTGCCAGCAGCCTACGTAATAGCGGAGAGCAGTTCTTC. It encodes CASSLRNSGEQFF.

The chain combines TRBV27 with TRBJ1-6; D gene uncertain. The CDR3 totals 13 residues. The germline V gene encodes CDR1 MNHEY and CDR2 SMNVEV (reference sequence). V lost 6 bases to trimming and J lost 7 bases, with 10 bases between them. In DNA, the CDR3 is TGTGCCAGCAGCTCCGGACCGAATTCACCCCTCCACTTT. As protein: CASSSGPNSPLHF.

The gene calls are TRBV5-1 and TRBJ2-5; no clear D gene. Per the germline V gene, CDR1 is SGHRS and CDR2 is YFSETQ. V was trimmed by 4 bases and J by 5 bases, leaving 12 bases between them. The CDR3 has 13 amino acids. The CDR3 spells CASSGRNKETQYF. The DNA for the CDR3 is TGCGCCAGCAGCGGTCGGAATAAGGAGACCCAGTACTTC. Complete variable domain (other parts from reference TRBV5-1 and TRBJ2-5): KAGVTQTPRYLIKTRGQQVTLSCSPISGHRSVSWYQQTPGQGLQFLFEYFSETQRNKGNFPGRFSGRQFSNSRSEMNVSTLELGDSALYLCASSGRNKETQYFGPGTRLLVL.

In this sample, this clonotype turned up a few times. V usage is TRBV12-3 or TRBV12-4 and J usage is TRBJ2-5; D is ambiguous. Judging by the DNA end, TRBJ2-7 fits better; the J call may be wrong. This CDR3 region has 14 residues. As DNA, the CDR3 is TGTGCCAGCAGTGATAGCCTTCTTTCTTACGAGCAGTACTTC. Protein product: CASSDSLLSYEQYF.

This chain links TRBV28 with TRBJ1-1; 9 bases map to TRBD1. Germline trimming cut 7 bases from V and 7 bases from J; bases unmatched to any gene: 7. CDR1 and CDR2 from the germline V gene are MDHEN and SYDVKM. This CDR3 is built from 13 residues. The CDR3 DNA sequence: TGTGCCAGCATCCCCGGACAGGGGATTGAAGCTTTCTTT. Amino acids: CASIPGQGIEAFF. The full variable domain, with the rest looked up from reference TRBV28 and TRBJ1-1, is DVKVTQSSRYLVKRTGEKVFLECVQDMDHENMFWYRQDPGLGLRLIYFSYDVKMKEKGDIPEGYSVSREKKERFSLILESASTNQTSMYLCASIPGQGIEAFFGQGTRLTVV.

V and J are TRBV5-1 and TRBJ1-4; D not certain. This CDR3 is built from 15 residues. Trimming shortened V by 1 base and J by 0 bases, and 7 bases separated the two germline ends. Germline V gives CDR1 SGHRS, CDR2 YFSETQ. CDR3 DNA sequence: TGCGCCAGCAGCTTGACCAGTGCAACTAATGAAAAACTGTTTTTT. It translates to CASSLTSATNEKLFF. Based on the CDR3 plus reference TRBV5-1 and TRBJ1-4, the full variable domain is KAGVTQTPRYLIKTRGQQVTLSCSPISGHRSVSWYQQTPGQGLQFLFEYFSETQRNKGNFPGRFSGRQFSNSRSEMNVSTLELGDSALYLCASSLTSATNEKLFFGSGTQLSVL.

The rearrangement links TRBV7-2 to TRBJ1-4; D possibly corresponds to TRBD1 (5 bases). The CDR3 runs 16 residues. Per the germline V gene, CDR1 is SGHTA and CDR2 is FQGNSA. V was cut by 4 bases and J by 7 bases, with 19 bases left in between. In nucleotides, the CDR3 is TGTGCCAGCAGCTCACCGACCGGGACGGGGGGTGAAAAACTGTTTTTT. It specifies CASSSPTGTGGEKLFF. Full variable domain (remainder filled in from reference TRBV7-2 and TRBJ1-4): GAGVSQSPSNKVTEKGKDVELRCDPISGHTALYWYRQSLGQGLEFLIYFQGNSAPDKSGLPSDRFSAERTGGSVSTLTIQRTQQEDSAVYLCASSSPTGTGGEKLFFGSGTQLSVL.